This TCR beta chain was obtained from a study of T cells in Graves' hyperthyroidism and ophthalmopathy. The study, taken as a whole, reports: With a median lead of about 6.9 months before onset, the model predicted ophthalmopathy. Ophthalmopathy and stable hyperthyroidism were separated by a 13 V-J model. Most expanded thyroid clonotypes above 0.001 recurred in blood.

A NOSPECS grade of at least 4, a Clinical Activity Score of at least 3 and duration under 3 months were recorded in ophthalmopathy patients. CDR3 length: 12 residues. Looked up from germline, CDR1 is KGHDR and CDR2 is SFDVKD. The ends were cut back, 3 bases at V and 3 bases at J, with 5 bases in the middle. RNA transcripts provided the source from which TCR beta CDR3 regions were amplified. During a first-round RT-PCR of the TCR CDR3, the HTBI primer set was used. TCRdb itself ran the multiplex PCR reads through MiXCR, one entry per CDR3 protein. This sample has over 300,000 distinct CDR3 sequences, with approximately 13% found just once. This clonotype was observed a handful of times. Its antigen remains unknown.

This sequence was found in a woman in her forties with Graves' ophthalmopathy. The genes are TRBV24-1 and TRBJ2-7; D is undetermined. The specimen was blood. The CDR3 region is CATSDEIYEQYF. The CDR3 DNA sequence: TGTGCCACCAGTGATGAGATCTACGAGCAGTACTTC.